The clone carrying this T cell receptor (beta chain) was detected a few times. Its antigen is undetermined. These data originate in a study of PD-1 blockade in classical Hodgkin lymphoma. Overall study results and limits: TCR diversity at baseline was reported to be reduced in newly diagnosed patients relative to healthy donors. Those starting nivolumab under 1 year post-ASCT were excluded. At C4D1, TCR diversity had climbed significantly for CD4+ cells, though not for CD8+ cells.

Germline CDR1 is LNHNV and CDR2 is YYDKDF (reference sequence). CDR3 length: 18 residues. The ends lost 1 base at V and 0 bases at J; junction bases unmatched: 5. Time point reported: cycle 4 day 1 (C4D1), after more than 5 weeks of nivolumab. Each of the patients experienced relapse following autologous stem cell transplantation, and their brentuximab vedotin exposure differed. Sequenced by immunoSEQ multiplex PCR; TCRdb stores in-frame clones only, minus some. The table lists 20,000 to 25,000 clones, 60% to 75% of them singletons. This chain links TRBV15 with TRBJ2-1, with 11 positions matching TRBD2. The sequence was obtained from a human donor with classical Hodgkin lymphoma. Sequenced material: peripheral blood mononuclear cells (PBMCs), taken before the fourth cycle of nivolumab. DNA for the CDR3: TGTGCCACCAGCAGAGTACTAGCGGGAGACCTCTCCTACAATGAGCAGTTCTTC. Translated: CATSRVLAGDLSYNEQFF.